This TCR beta chain was identified during a study of human T cells and chemical hapten exposure. Findings of the study overall: All donors were alopecia patients, so their immunity may differ from that of healthy people.

Concerning this clonotype: Its specificity is unknown.

Time point specified: pre-sensitization, week 0. Treatment noted: therapeutic diphenylcyclopropenone sensitization with weekly scalp DPC. From the RACE reads, TCRdb called clonotypes with MiXCR, one entry per CDR3 protein. The data show some 74,000 distinct CDR3 sequences, approximately 14% seen once. Source: whole blood, taken in connection with sensitization to the hapten diphenylcyclopropenone (DPC). This TCR was sampled from a woman between 50 and 59 years old with alopecia areata. Some clones in this sample may be carry-over from other donors' samples.

Here the CDR3 reads CASSQVVGSSDTQYF. The DNA for the CDR3 is TGTGCCAGCAGCCAAGTGGTCGGGAGTTCAGATACGCAGTATTTT. V is TRBV14 and J is TRBJ2-3; a weak D match, TRBD2 (6 bases). Trimming left V 1 base short and J 4 bases short, with 12 bases between. This CDR3 spans 15 amino acids. The germline gives CDR1 SGHDN, CDR2 FVKESK.